The clone carrying this T cell receptor (beta chain) was counted only a few times. Unmatched junction bases numbered 12, after V lost 1 base and J lost 1 base. Germline CDR1 is SEHNR and CDR2 is FQNEAQ (reference sequence). The CDR3 length is 18 residues. This sample was taken from a study of blood T cell repertoires in COVID-19. The data were produced by immunoSEQ multiplex PCR, yet TCRdb's version contains in-frame clones alone and is incomplete. The data contain 30,000 to 45,000 clones, around 85% of them seen just once; the ten biggest clones take up 29%. Input material: peripheral blood. The chain employs TRBV7-9 and TRBJ1-2; 7 positions agree with TRBD1. This receptor was obtained from an elderly man with active or convalescent COVID-19. CDR3 sequence (DNA): TGTGCCAGCAGCTTAGATTTTCCCGACAGGGACGGTAACTATGGCTACACCTTC. Amino acids: CASSLDFPDRDGNYGYTF.